One sample yielded the 9 T cell receptor beta chains listed below, sequenced in a study of T cell responses to AZD1222 COVID-19 vaccine. Assay: immunoSEQ multiplex PCR; the TCRdb copy retains only in-frame clones and omits some. The sample shows roughly 120,000 clones, about 90% of them seen only once. Sequencing was performed on peripheral blood, taken on day 0 of AZD1222 vaccination. These receptors originate from an adult in good health.

The V gene is TRBV5-4, the J gene TRBJ2-2, with D perhaps given as TRBD1 or TRBD2 (6 bases each). The V and J ends lost 4 bases and 5 bases respectively, with 15 bases between them. Germline lookup yields CDR1 SGHNT and CDR2 YYREEE (reference sequence). This CDR3 contains 15 residues. This CDR3 reads CASSLPRGDTGELFF. The CDR3 bases are TGTGCCAGCAGCCTTCCTAGGGGGGATACCGGGGAGCTGTTTTTT.

This clone was seen once. The chain combines TRBV15 with TRBJ2-1; 7 bases align to TRBD2. In germline, CDR1 is LNHNV, CDR2 YYDKDF (reference sequence). The CDR3 covers 17 residues. Unmatched junction bases numbered 13, after V lost 4 bases and J lost 4 bases. The CDR3 nucleotides are TGTGCCACCAGCACGCGACTAGCAGAAAGTCTTTACAATGAGCAGTTCTTC. Protein product: CATSTRLAESLYNEQFF.

A few counts support this clone. V usage is TRBV28 and J usage is TRBJ2-3, with TRBD2 matching 10 bases. The CDR3 covers 18 residues. Losses at the gene ends were 5 bases for V and 2 bases for J; bases not matched to a gene: 13. The V gene's germline CDR1 is MDHEN and CDR2 SYDVKM. CDR3 amino acids: CASSRGTGTSADTDTQYF. CDR3 nucleotides: TGTGCCAGCAGTAGAGGAACCGGGACTAGCGCCGACACAGATACGCAGTATTTT.

The chain's CDR3 is CASSPTTTYEQYF. For the CDR3, the DNA is TGCGCCAGCAGCCCGACAACTACCTACGAGCAGTACTTC. This chain connects TRBV4-1 to TRBJ2-7; D is undetermined. Trimming left V 4 bases short and J 2 bases short, with 9 bases between. Germline values: CDR1 MGHRA, CDR2 YSYEKL. CDR3 length: 13 residues.

The DNA for the CDR3 is TGTGCCAGCAGTCTCCCCACAGGGGGTAATGGCTACACCTTC. It encodes CASSLPTGGNGYTF. This chain uses TRBV28 with TRBJ1-2; 8 bases agree with TRBD1. After removal of 5 bases from V and 6 bases from J, the junction contained 8 bases not matched to a gene. This CDR3 is built from 14 residues. The germline V gene encodes CDR1 MDHEN and CDR2 SYDVKM.

V usage is TRBV15 and J usage is TRBJ1-1; weak D call: TRBD1 (5 bases). V lost 1 base to trimming and J lost 4 bases, with 7 bases between them. The CDR3 is 13 amino acids. CDR1 and CDR2 (germline): LNHNV, YYDKDF (reference sequence). In DNA, the CDR3 is TGTGCCACCAGCAGAGTCGGGGGCACTGAAGCTTTCTTT. It specifies CATSRVGGTEAFF.

The chain is built from TRBV7-9 and TRBJ2-1; 12 nucleotides match TRBD2. With V trimmed by 5 bases and J by 6 bases, 5 bases remained unmatched. The CDR3 spans 15 residues. Germline CDR1 reads SEHNR; CDR2 reads FQNEAQ (reference sequence). The CDR3 DNA follows: TGTGCCAGCAGCCCACTAGCGGGGGGCCGCAATGAGCAGTTCTTC. Its translation is CASSPLAGGRNEQFF.

The chain is built from TRBV30 and TRBJ2-7; TRBD2 matches at 10 bases. In germline, CDR1 is GTSNPN, CDR2 SVGIG (reference sequence). Losses at the gene ends were 3 bases for V and 4 bases for J; bases not matched to a gene: 9. This CDR3 is 15 amino acids long. The CDR3 sequence: CAWRLAGPGPYEQYF. The CDR3, as DNA: TGTGCCTGGAGACTAGCGGGACCCGGTCCGTACGAGCAGTACTTC.

The table lists this clone with a count of one. The rearrangement joins TRBV7-8 to TRBJ2-7, with D perhaps TRBD1 (6 bases). Germline values: CDR1 SGHVS, CDR2 FQNEAQ. The CDR3 sequence is 15 residues long. Deletions cut 4 bases from V and 4 bases from J, with 17 bases between. This CDR3 is CASSSDGTNLYEQYF. CDR3 DNA sequence: TGTGCCAGCAGCTCAGACGGGACAAACTTATACGAGCAGTACTTC.